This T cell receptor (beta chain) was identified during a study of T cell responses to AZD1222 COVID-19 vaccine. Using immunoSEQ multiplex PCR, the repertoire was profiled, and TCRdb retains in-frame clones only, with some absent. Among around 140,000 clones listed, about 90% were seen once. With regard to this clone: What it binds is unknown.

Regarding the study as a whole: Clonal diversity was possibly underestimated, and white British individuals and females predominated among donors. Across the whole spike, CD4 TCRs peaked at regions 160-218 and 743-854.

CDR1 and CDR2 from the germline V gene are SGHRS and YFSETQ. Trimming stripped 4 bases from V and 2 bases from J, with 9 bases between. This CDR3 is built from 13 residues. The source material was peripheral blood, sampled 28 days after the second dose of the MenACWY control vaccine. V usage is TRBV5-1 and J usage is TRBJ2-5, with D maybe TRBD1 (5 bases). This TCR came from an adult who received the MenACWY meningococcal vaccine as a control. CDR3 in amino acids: CASSQDIQETQYF. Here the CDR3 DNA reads TGCGCCAGCAGCCAGGACATTCAAGAGACCCAGTACTTC.